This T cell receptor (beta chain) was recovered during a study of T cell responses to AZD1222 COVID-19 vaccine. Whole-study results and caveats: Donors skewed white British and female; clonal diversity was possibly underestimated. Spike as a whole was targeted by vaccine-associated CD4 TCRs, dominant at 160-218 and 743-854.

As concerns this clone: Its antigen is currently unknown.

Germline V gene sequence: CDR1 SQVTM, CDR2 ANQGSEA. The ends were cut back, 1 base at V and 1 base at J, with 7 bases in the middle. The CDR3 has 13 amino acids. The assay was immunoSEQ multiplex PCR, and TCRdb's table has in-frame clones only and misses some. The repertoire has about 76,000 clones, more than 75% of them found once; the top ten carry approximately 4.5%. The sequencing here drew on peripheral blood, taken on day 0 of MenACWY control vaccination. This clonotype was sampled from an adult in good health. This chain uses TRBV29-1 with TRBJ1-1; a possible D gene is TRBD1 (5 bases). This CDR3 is CSVEGQPNTEAFF. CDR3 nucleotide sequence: TGCAGCGTTGAAGGACAGCCGAACACTGAAGCTTTCTTT.